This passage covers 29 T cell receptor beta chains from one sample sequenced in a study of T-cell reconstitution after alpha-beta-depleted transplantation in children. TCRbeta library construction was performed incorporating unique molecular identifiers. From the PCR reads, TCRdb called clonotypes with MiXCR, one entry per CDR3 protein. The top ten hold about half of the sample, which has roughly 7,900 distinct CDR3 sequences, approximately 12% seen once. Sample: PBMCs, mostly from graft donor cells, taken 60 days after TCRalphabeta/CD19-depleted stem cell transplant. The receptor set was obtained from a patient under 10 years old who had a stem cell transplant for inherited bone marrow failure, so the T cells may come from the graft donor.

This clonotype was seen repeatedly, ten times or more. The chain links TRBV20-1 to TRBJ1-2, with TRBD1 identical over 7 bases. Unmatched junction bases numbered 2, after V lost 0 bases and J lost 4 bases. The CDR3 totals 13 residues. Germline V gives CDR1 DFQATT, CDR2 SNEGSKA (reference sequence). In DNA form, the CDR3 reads TGCAGTGCTAGAGATGCAGGGGGCTATGGCTACACCTTC. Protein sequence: CSARDAGGYGYTF.

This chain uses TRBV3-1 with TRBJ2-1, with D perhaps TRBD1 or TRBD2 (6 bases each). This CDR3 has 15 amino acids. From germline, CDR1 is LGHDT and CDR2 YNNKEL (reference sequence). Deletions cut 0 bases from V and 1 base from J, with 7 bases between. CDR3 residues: CASSQEGGSYNEQFF. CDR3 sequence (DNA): TGTGCCAGCAGCCAAGAAGGGGGGTCCTACAATGAGCAGTTCTTC.

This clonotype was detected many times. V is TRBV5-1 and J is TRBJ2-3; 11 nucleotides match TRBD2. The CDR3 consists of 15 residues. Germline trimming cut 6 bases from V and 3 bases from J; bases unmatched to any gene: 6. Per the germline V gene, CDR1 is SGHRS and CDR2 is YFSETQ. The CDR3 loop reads CASTILAGETDTQYF. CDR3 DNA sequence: TGCGCCAGCACCATACTAGCGGGAGAAACAGATACGCAGTATTTT.

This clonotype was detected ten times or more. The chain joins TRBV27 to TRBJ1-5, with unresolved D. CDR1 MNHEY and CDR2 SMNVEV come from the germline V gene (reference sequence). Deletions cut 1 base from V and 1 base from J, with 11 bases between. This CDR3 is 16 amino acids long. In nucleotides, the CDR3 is TGTGCCAGCAGTTTATTCCCCCCTCAGAGCAATCAGCCCCAGCATTTT. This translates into CASSLFPPQSNQPQHF.

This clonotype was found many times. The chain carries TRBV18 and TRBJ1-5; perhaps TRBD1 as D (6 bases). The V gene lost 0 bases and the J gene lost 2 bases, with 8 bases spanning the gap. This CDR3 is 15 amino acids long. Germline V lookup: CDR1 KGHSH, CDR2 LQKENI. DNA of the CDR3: TGTGCCAGCTCACCACCACCAGGGGGCAATCAGCCCCAGCATTTT. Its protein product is CASSPPPGGNQPQHF.

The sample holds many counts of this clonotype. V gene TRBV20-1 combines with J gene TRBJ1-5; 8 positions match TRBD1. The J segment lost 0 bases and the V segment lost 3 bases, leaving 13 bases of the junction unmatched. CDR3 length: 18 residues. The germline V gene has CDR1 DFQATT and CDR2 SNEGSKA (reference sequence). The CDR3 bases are TGCAGTGCTAGGACACCTCCGGGACAGGTATATAGCAATCAGCCCCAGCATTTT. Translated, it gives CSARTPPGQVYSNQPQHF.

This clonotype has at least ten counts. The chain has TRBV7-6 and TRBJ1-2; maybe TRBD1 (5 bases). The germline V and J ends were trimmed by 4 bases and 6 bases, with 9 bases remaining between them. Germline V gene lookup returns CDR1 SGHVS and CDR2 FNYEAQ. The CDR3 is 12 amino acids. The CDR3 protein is CASSWGRDGYTF. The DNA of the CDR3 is TGTGCCAGCAGCTGGGGCAGGGATGGCTACACCTTC.

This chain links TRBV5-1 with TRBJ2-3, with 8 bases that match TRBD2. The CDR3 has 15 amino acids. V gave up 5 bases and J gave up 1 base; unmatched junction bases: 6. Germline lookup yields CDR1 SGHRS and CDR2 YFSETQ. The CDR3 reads CASRPLAGGTDTQYF. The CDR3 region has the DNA TGCGCCAGCAGGCCTCTAGCGGGCGGCACAGATACGCAGTATTTT.

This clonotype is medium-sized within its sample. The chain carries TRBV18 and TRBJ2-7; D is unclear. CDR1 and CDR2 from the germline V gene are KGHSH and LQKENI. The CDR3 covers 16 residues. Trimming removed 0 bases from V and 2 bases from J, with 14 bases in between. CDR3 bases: TGTGCCAGCTCACCACCAATTGACTCTGCCCCCTACGAGCAGTACTTC. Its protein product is CASSPPIDSAPYEQYF.

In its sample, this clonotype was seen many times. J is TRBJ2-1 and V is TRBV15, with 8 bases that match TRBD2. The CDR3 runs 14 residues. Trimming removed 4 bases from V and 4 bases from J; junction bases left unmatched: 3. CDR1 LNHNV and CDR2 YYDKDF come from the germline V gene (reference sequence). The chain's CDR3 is CATSTSGPYNEQFF. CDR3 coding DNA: TGTGCCACCAGCACTAGCGGGCCATACAATGAGCAGTTCTTC.

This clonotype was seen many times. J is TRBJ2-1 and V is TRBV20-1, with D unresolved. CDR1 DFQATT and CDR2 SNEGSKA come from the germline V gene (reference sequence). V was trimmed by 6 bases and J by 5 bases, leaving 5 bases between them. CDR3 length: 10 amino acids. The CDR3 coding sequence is TGCAGTGCACTTAACAATGAGCAGTTCTTC. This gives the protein CSALNNEQFF.

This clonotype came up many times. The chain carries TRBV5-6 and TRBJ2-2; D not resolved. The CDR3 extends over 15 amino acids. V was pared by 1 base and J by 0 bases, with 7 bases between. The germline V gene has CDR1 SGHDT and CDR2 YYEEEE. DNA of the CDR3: TGTGCCAGCAGCTTGTGGCGTTCGAACACCGGGGAGCTGTTTTTT. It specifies CASSLWRSNTGELFF.

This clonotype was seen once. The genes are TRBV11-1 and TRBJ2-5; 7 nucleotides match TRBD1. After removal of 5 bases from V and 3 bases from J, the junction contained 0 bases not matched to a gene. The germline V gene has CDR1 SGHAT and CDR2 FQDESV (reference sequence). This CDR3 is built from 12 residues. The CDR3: CASSGTEETQYF. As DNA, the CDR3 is TGTGCCAGCAGCGGGACAGAAGAGACCCAGTACTTC.

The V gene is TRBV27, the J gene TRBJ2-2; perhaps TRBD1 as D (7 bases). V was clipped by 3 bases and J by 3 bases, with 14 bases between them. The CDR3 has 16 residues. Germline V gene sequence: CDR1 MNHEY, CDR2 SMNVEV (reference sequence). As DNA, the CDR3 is TGTGCCAGCAGTTTGCCAGGGGGGCTTTACACCGGGGAGCTGTTTTTT. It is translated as CASSLPGGLYTGELFF.

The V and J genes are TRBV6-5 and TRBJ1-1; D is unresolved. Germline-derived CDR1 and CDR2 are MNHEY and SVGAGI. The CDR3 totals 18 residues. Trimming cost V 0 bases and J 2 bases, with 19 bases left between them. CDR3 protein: CASSYSISRQSLNTEAFF. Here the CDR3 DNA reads TGTGCCAGCAGTTACTCGATTTCACGGCAGTCCTTAAACACTGAAGCTTTCTTT.

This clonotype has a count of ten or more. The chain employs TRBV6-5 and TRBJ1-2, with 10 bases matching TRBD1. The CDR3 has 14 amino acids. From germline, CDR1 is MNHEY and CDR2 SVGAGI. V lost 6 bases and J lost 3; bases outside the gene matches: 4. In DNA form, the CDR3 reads TGTGCCAGCAGAGCCGACAGGGGGCACTATGGCTACACCTTC. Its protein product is CASRADRGHYGYTF.

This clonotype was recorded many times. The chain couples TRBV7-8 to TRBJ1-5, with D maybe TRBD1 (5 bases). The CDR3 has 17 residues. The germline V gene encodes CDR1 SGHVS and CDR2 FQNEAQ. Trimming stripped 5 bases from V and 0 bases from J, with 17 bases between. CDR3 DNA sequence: TGTGCCAGCAGCCTCCGGCAGGGAGGACTTAGCAATCAGCCCCAGCATTTT. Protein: CASSLRQGGLSNQPQHF.

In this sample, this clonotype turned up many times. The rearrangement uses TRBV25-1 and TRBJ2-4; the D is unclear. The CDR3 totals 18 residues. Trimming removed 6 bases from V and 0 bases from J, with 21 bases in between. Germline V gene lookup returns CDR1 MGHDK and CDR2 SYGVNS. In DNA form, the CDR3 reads TGTGCCAGCAGCTCTAACCCGACTGGCCGCCTAGCCAAAAACATTCAGTACTTC. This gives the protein CASSSNPTGRLAKNIQYF.

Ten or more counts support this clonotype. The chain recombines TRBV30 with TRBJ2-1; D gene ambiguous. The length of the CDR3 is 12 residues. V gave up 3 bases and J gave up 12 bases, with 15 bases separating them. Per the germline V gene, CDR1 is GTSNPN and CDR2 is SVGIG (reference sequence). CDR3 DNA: TGTGCCTGGAGCTTCTCGGAGTCAGTGCAGTTCTTC. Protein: CAWSFSESVQFF.

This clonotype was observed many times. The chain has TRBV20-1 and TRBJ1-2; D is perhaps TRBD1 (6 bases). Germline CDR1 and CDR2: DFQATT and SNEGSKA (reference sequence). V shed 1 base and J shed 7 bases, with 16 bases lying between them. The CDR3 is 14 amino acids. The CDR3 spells CSARGATGKIGYTF. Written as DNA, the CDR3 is TGCAGTGCTAGAGGGGCCACAGGGAAAATTGGCTACACCTTC.

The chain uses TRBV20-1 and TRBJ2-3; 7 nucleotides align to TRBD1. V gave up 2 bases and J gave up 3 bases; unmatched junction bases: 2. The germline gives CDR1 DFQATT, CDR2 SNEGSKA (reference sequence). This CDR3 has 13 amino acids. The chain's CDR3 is CSARKGATDTQYF. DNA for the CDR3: TGCAGTGCTAGAAAGGGGGCAACAGATACGCAGTATTTT.

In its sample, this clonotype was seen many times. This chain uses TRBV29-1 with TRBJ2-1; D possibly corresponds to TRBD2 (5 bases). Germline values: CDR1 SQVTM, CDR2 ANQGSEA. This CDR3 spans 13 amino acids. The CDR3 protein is CNVRDPNSNEQFF. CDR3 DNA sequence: TGCAACGTCCGGGATCCTAACTCTAATGAGCAGTTCTTC.

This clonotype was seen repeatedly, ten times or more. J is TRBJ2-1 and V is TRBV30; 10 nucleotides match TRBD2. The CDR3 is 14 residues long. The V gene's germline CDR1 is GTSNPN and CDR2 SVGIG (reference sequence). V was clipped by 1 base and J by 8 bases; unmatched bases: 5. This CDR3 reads CAWSGTSGIDEQFF. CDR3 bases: TGTGCCTGGAGTGGCACTAGCGGGATAGATGAGCAGTTCTTC.

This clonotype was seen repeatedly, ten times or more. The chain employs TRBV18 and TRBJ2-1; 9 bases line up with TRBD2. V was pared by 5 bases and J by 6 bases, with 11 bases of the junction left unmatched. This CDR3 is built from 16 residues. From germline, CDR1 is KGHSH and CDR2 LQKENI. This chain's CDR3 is CASSALIAGVINEQFF. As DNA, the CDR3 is TGTGCCAGCTCAGCCCTAATAGCGGGAGTTATCAATGAGCAGTTCTTC.

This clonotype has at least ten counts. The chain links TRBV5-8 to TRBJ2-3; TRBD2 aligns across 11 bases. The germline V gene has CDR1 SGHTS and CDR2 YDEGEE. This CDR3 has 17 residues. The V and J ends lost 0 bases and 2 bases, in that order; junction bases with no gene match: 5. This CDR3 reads CASSLVGSGGATDTQYF. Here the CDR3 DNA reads TGTGCCAGCAGCTTGGTGGGTAGCGGGGGGGCCACAGATACGCAGTATTTT.

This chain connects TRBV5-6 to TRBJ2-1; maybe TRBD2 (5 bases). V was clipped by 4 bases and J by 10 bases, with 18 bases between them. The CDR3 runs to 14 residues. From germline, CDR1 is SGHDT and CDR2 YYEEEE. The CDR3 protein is CASSPGLAGVEQFF. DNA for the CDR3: TGTGCCAGCAGCCCCGGGCTAGCCGGAGTGGAGCAGTTCTTC.

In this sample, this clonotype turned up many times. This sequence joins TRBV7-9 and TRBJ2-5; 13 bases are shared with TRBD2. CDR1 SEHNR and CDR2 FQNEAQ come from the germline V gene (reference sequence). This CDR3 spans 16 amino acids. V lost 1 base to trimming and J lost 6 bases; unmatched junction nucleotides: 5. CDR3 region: CASSLGTSGSSQTQYF. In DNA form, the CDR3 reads TGTGCCAGCAGCTTAGGGACTAGCGGGAGCTCGCAGACCCAGTACTTC.

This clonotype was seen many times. CDR3 in DNA: TGTGCCAGCAGCTTAGTTTCGACAACCACTGGAAACACCATATATTTT. This sequence encodes CASSLVSTTTGNTIYF. The V call is TRBV7-2, the J call TRBJ1-3; D gene uncertain. Germline V gives CDR1 SGHTA, CDR2 FQGNSA. There are 16 residues in the CDR3. V shed 1 base and J shed 2 bases, with 12 bases lying between them.

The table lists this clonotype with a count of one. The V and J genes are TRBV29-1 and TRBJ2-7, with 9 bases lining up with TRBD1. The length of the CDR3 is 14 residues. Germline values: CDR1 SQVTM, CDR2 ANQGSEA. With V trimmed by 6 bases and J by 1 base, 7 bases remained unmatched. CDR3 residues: CSVEGTGPSYEQYF. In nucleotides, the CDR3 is TGCAGCGTCGAGGGGACAGGGCCATCCTACGAGCAGTACTTC.